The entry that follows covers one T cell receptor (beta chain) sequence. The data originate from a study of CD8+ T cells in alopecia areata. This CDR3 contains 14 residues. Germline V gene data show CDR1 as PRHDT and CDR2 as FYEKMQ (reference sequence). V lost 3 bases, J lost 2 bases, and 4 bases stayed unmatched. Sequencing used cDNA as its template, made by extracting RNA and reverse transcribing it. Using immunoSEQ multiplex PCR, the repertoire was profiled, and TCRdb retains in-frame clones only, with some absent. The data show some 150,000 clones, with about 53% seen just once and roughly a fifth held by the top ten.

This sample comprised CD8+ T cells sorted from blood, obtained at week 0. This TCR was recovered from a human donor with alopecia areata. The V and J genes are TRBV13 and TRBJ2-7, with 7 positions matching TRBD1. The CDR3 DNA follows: TGTGCCAGCAGCTTCCGGGACAGCCCCTACGAGCAGTACTTC. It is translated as CASSFRDSPYEQYF.